This TCR beta chain is from a study of PD-1 blockade in mismatch repair-deficient tumors. Study context: Patients had about a dozen mismatch repair-deficient cancer types and were previously treated and progressing. Points from the study as a whole: Rapid post-treatment expansion, then contraction, generally preceding radiologic response, marked tumor-resident clones.

The germline gives CDR1 SGHDT, CDR2 YYEEEE. This CDR3 contains 16 residues. Trimming at V came to 0 bases and at J to 6 bases, leaving 7 bases not matched to a gene. On this clone: Its antigen is unknown.

The method was immunoSEQ multiplex PCR; TCRdb's version includes in-frame clones alone and lacks a portion of them. The sample yields over 75,000 clones, approximately 84% seen once. Mismatch repair deficiency was confirmed in all patients, by PCR or immunohistochemistry. TCRs were sequenced from a few patients responding to pembrolizumab. The origin of this receptor is an adult with mismatch repair-deficient cancer. The gene calls are TRBV5-6 and TRBJ2-1, with 9 bases that match TRBD1. Sample: peripheral blood, taken 12 weeks after starting pembrolizumab. The CDR3 protein is CASSLGPDRGFNEQFF. CDR3 nucleotide sequence: TGTGCCAGCAGCTTGGGGCCCGACAGGGGGTTCAATGAGCAGTTCTTC.